The 19 T cell receptor beta chains in this list originate from one sample, sequenced in a study of post-analysis software for immune sequencing data. General study findings and limits: Roughly five TRBV segments were significantly more frequent in patients than in controls. TRBV5-6, TRBV5-1 and TRBV20-1 were among these segments.

No antigen has been identified for these receptors. The TCR beta cDNA libraries carried unique molecular identifiers. TCRdb independently ran MiXCR on the PCR reads; one entry per CDR3 protein. The sample yields 600,000 to 700,000 distinct CDR3 sequences, 55% to 60% seen once. Material: blood. These receptors were collected from a girl aged 2-10 years with multiple sclerosis.

This clonotype was detected only a few times. This sequence joins TRBV6-1 and TRBJ1-6; TRBD1 agrees at 9 bases. V dropped 6 bases and J dropped 8; count of bases not matched to a gene: 14. The CDR3 runs 17 residues. CDR1 MNHNS and CDR2 SASEGT come from the germline V gene. CDR3 in DNA: TGTGCCAGCAGCGCTACAGGGGGCGCCCCGCCGGATTCACCCCTCCACTTT. Protein product: CASSATGGAPPDSPLHF.

This chain connects TRBV6-6 to TRBJ2-5, with 8 bases lining up with TRBD1. Unmatched junction bases numbered 8, after V lost 6 bases and J lost 2 bases. The length of the CDR3 is 15 residues. Germline CDR1 MNHNY, CDR2 SVGAGI (reference sequence). The CDR3 DNA sequence: TGTGCCAGCAGGTCGGACAGGGCTCATCAAGAGACCCAGTACTTC. This encodes CASRSDRAHQETQYF.

This clonotype was seen a few times. The V gene is TRBV6-6, the J gene TRBJ1-2; no clear D gene. The germline V and J ends were trimmed by 7 bases and 2 bases, with 11 bases remaining between them. This CDR3 spans 13 amino acids. The V gene's germline CDR1 is MNHNY and CDR2 SVGAGI (reference sequence). The CDR3 bases are TGTGCCAGCAAGGAACGGACGAACTATGGCTACACCTTC. This gives the protein CASKERTNYGYTF.

The chain couples TRBV20-1 to TRBJ1-5, with 10 positions matching TRBD1. Germline trimming cut 5 bases from V and 2 bases from J; bases unmatched to any gene: 3. CDR1 DFQATT and CDR2 SNEGSKA come from the germline V gene (reference sequence). The CDR3 sequence is 14 residues long. The CDR3 is CSAGTGARNQPQHF. CDR3 bases: TGCAGTGCTGGGACAGGGGCGCGCAATCAGCCCCAGCATTTT.

The gene calls are TRBV20-1 and TRBJ1-2; 9 positions agree with TRBD1. The length of the CDR3 is 14 residues. V lost 6 bases, J lost 2 bases, and 7 bases stayed unmatched. Per the germline V gene, CDR1 is DFQATT and CDR2 is SNEGSKA (reference sequence). The CDR3 reads CSARGQGDNYGYTF. Written as DNA, the CDR3 is TGCAGTGCCAGGGGACAGGGCGACAACTATGGCTACACCTTC.

Written as DNA, the CDR3 is TGTGCCAGCAGCCAAGAACTTCCCACAGATACGCAGTATTTT. As protein: CASSQELPTDTQYF. The chain employs TRBV3-1 and TRBJ2-3; D not certain. The V gene lost 0 bases and the J gene lost 2 bases, with 6 bases spanning the gap. Germline-derived CDR1 and CDR2 are LGHDT and YNNKEL (reference sequence). The length of the CDR3 is 14 residues.

The V gene is TRBV20-1, the J gene TRBJ2-1; 9 bases line up with TRBD2. V shed 3 bases and J 2 bases; nucleotides not matched to a gene: 8. Germline V gene lookup returns CDR1 DFQATT and CDR2 SNEGSKA (reference sequence). The CDR3 is made up of 16 amino acids. CDR3 sequence reads: CSARPTSGYAYNEQFF. The DNA of the CDR3 is TGCAGTGCTAGGCCCACTAGCGGGTACGCCTACAATGAGCAGTTCTTC.

As to this clonotype: At one boundary the junction diverges from the germline segment, which might be a read error. The chain joins TRBV7-6 to TRBJ2-3, with a possible D match to TRBD1 (6 bases). The germline V gene encodes CDR1 SGHVS and CDR2 FNYEAQ. The CDR3 has 15 residues. The CDR3 is CASGLQGPGTDTQYF. The CDR3 DNA reads TGTGCCAGCGGCTTACAGGGACCCGGCACAGATACGCAGTATTTT.

In this sample, this clonotype turned up once. The chain couples TRBV30 to TRBJ2-5, with unresolved D. The germline V gene has CDR1 GTSNPN and CDR2 SVGIG (reference sequence). V dropped 2 bases and J dropped 2 bases, with 6 bases sitting between them. The CDR3 loop spans 12 amino acids. DNA for the CDR3: TGTGCCTGGAGTCCCGGGCAAGAGACCCAGTACTTC. As protein: CAWSPGQETQYF.

Only a few counts were recorded for this clonotype. The CDR3 region is CASSSGQGREQYF. The CDR3 DNA reads as TGTGCCAGCAGTTCCGGACAGGGACGCGAGCAGTACTTC. The V and J genes are TRBV6-2 or TRBV6-3 and TRBJ2-7; 8 nucleotides agree with TRBD1. The trim removed 4 bases at V and 6 bases at J, leaving 5 bases unmatched. Germline V gene data show CDR1 as MNHEY and CDR2 as SVGEGT. The CDR3 loop spans 13 amino acids.

The chain is built from TRBV4-1 and TRBJ1-3, with a tentative D call TRBD1 (6 bases). The germline CDR1 and CDR2 sequences are MGHRA and YSYEKL. Trimming pared 4 bases from V and 4 bases from J, leaving 17 bases between. This CDR3 is 16 amino acids long. The CDR3 reads CASSPLVRGAGNTIYF. The CDR3 DNA reads as TGCGCCAGCAGCCCCCTGGTCCGGGGGGCCGGAAACACCATATATTTT.

The CDR3 spells CAIRSSGGGHSEQFF. CDR3 coding DNA: TGTGCCATCAGATCTAGCGGGGGGGGTCACTCTGAGCAGTTCTTC. The V and J genes are TRBV10-3 and TRBJ2-1; 12 nucleotides agree with TRBD2. Trimming took 6 bases from V and 9 from J; bases not matched to a gene: 9. The CDR3 spans 15 residues. Germline V lookup: CDR1 ENHRY, CDR2 SYGVKD.

There are a few counts of this clonotype. The chain links TRBV20-1 to TRBJ2-4; D could derive from TRBD1 or TRBD2 (5 bases each). Germline V gives CDR1 DFQATT, CDR2 SNEGSKA (reference sequence). Trimming left V 0 bases short and J 13 bases short, with 13 bases between. The CDR3 runs to 12 residues. The CDR3 sequence is CSARDAGSRQYF. In DNA form, the CDR3 reads TGCAGTGCTAGAGACGCAGGGAGTCGGCAGTACTTC.

This chain links TRBV7-9 with TRBJ2-3; D assignment may be TRBD1 or TRBD2 (5 bases each). V was clipped by 4 bases and J by 3 bases, with 17 bases between them. The CDR3 spans 16 residues. CDR1 SEHNR and CDR2 FQNEAQ come from the germline V gene (reference sequence). CDR3 amino acids: CASSCYEGPQTDTQYF. The DNA for the CDR3 is TGTGCCAGCAGCTGTTATGAGGGACCCCAGACAGATACGCAGTATTTT.

This clonotype has just a few counts. The V call is TRBV27, the J call TRBJ2-1, with D tentatively TRBD1 or TRBD2 (5 bases each). This CDR3 has 13 amino acids. The ends were cut back, 3 bases at V and 9 bases at J, with 12 bases in the middle. Germline V gene data show CDR1 as MNHEY and CDR2 as SMNVEV (reference sequence). In DNA form, the CDR3 reads TGTGCCAGCAGTTTGATCGGGGCGGGTGAGCAGTTCTTC. It codes for CASSLIGAGEQFF.

The chain couples TRBV6-4 to TRBJ1-6; D is unresolved. Germline V gives CDR1 MRHNA, CDR2 SNTAGT. Trimming took 6 bases from V and 5 from J, leaving 11 bases between them. The CDR3 sequence is 14 residues long. CDR3 DNA: TGTGCCAGCAGAGGCCGGGTCGATAATTCACCCCTCCACTTT. Translation: CASRGRVDNSPLHF.

To note about this clonotype: Germline is not matched at one junction end, which may reflect a read error. The chain employs TRBV6-1 and TRBJ2-7, with D maybe TRBD1 (8 bases). Germline V gene lookup returns CDR1 MNHNS and CDR2 SASEGT. This CDR3 spans 16 amino acids. CDR3 sequence (DNA): TGTGCCAGCAATGAAAGGGAGGGGTTTGCTGGGACAGGGCAGTACTTC. Translation: CASNEREGFAGTGQYF.

This clonotype was observed a few times. This chain joins TRBV18 and TRBJ2-5; the match to TRBD1 covers 10 bases. The length of the CDR3 is 16 residues. Germline CDR1 is KGHSH and CDR2 is LQKENI. V shed 5 bases, J shed 4 bases, and the junction held 10 bases outside the gene matches. In DNA, the CDR3 is TGTGCCAGCTCAACATCGCCGGGACAGGGGACAGAGACCCAGTACTTC. This encodes CASSTSPGQGTETQYF. The variable domain in full, with the rest retrieved from reference TRBV18 and TRBJ2-5, is NAGVMQNPRHLVRRRGQEARLRCSPMKGHSHVYWYRQLPEEGLKFMVYLQKENIIDESGMPKERFSAEFPKEGPSILRIQQVVRGDSAAYFCASSTSPGQGTETQYFGPGTRLLVL.

The chain combines TRBV4-3 with TRBJ2-3; 7 bases are a match to TRBD2. This CDR3 has 17 residues. The V segment lost 0 bases and the J segment 4 bases; nucleotides outside the gene matches: 10. Germline values: CDR1 LGHNA, CDR2 YSLEER. The CDR3 nucleotides read TGCGCCAGCAGCCAAGAAGGGAGCGGGGTAGGATCAGATACGCAGTATTTT. Translation: CASSQEGSGVGSDTQYF.